What follows are 23 T cell receptor beta chains derived from one specimen sequenced in a study of blood T cell repertoires in COVID-19. Profiling relied on immunoSEQ multiplex PCR, and the TCRdb table lists in-frame clones only, not all of them. The data show about 490,000 clones, roughly 88% seen once. Sequencing input: peripheral blood. The receptors were sampled from a human donor in a cohort sampled during active COVID-19.

The V and J genes are TRBV3-1 (or the pseudogene TRBV3-2) and TRBJ1-5; TRBD1 agrees at 12 bases. The germline gives CDR1 LGHDT, CDR2 YNNKEL (reference sequence). The V gene end was trimmed by 1 base and the J gene end by 4 bases; junction bases not matched to a gene: 5. CDR3 length: 17 residues. The CDR3 DNA reads TGTGCCAGCAGCCAAGGGGGGACAGGGGGCATAAATCAGCCCCAGCATTTT. It encodes CASSQGGTGGINQPQHF.

This chain uses TRBV28 with TRBJ2-5; TRBD1 aligns across 8 bases. V was clipped by 3 bases and J by 5 bases; unmatched bases: 5. The germline CDR1 and CDR2 sequences are MDHEN and SYDVKM. This CDR3 has 14 amino acids. CDR3 nucleotides: TGTGCCAGCAGTTTGACGGGACAGGACGAGACCCAGTACTTC. Translation: CASSLTGQDETQYF.

V and J are TRBV27 and TRBJ1-1, with D perhaps TRBD1 (6 bases). Germline V gives CDR1 MNHEY, CDR2 SMNVEV (reference sequence). The germline V and J ends were trimmed by 3 bases and 5 bases, with 13 bases remaining between them. The CDR3 runs 14 residues. For the CDR3, the DNA is TGTGCCAGCAGTTTGTCAGGGGCGGATACTGAAGCTTTCTTT. This sequence encodes CASSLSGADTEAFF.

The V call is TRBV11-2, the J call TRBJ1-3, with D maybe TRBD1 (6 bases). Germline V gene sequence: CDR1 SGHAT, CDR2 FQNNGV. V was shortened by 5 bases and J by 0 bases, with 17 bases between the two germline ends. The CDR3 is made up of 17 amino acids. Written as DNA, the CDR3 is TGTGCCAGCAGCCAAGTGGACAGCCCGAGCTCTGGAAACACCATATATTTT. Protein sequence: CASSQVDSPSSGNTIYF.

This sequence joins TRBV6-5 and TRBJ2-1; D may be TRBD2 (6 bases). The germline gives CDR1 MNHEY, CDR2 SVGAGI. The CDR3 loop spans 15 amino acids. Deletions cut 9 bases from V and 0 bases from J, with 15 bases between. CDR3 DNA: TGTGCCAGTCTCGACCTAGCGACCTCCTACAATGAGCAGTTCTTC. It specifies CASLDLATSYNEQFF.

Details on this clone: This sample includes further DNA sequences coding for the same CDR3. The chain is built from TRBV28 and TRBJ2-7; D call uncertain. Germline CDR1 MDHEN, CDR2 SYDVKM. Trimming took off 3 bases at V and 4 bases at J, with 4 bases between the two ends. The CDR3 contains 11 residues. CDR3 sequence (DNA): TGTGCCAGCAGTTTGCGGTACGAGCAGTACTTC. Translated: CASSLRYEQYF.

The chain joins TRBV3-1 (or the pseudogene TRBV3-2) to TRBJ2-7, with TRBD1 as a possible D gene (5 bases). Germline loops: CDR1 LGHDT, CDR2 YNNKEL (reference sequence). The CDR3 loop spans 11 amino acids. Trimming cost V 8 bases and J 6 bases, with 11 bases left between them. The CDR3 region is CASAGRGEQYF. For the CDR3, the DNA is TGTGCCAGCGCTGGAAGGGGCGAGCAGTACTTC.

The chain combines TRBV6-5 with TRBJ2-5; 7 bases match TRBD2. J was trimmed by 5 bases and V by 0 bases; bases with no gene match: 6. This CDR3 region has 15 residues. CDR1 and CDR2 from the germline V gene are MNHEY and SVGAGI. The CDR3 region is CASSYSWGGVETQYF. The CDR3 coding sequence is TGTGCCAGCAGTTACTCTTGGGGAGGGGTGGAGACCCAGTACTTC.

This clone was picked up one time. This rearrangement joins TRBV2 to TRBJ2-5; tentatively, D is TRBD1 (6 bases). The CDR3 has 14 amino acids. Per germline, CDR1 SNHLY and CDR2 FYNNEI. V was clipped by 7 bases and J by 2 bases, with 14 bases between them. CDR3 loop: CASNIQGSQETQYF. The CDR3 DNA sequence: TGTGCCAGCAATATACAGGGCTCGCAAGAGACCCAGTACTTC. The variable domain in full, with the rest retrieved from reference TRBV2 and TRBJ2-5, is EPEVTQTPSHQVTQMGQEVILRCVPISNHLYFYWYRQILGQKVEFLVSFYNNEISEKSEIFDDQFSVERPDGSNFTLKIRSTKLEDSAMYFCASNIQGSQETQYFGPGTRLLVL.

The rearrangement links TRBV10-3 to TRBJ1-4; 9 positions match TRBD1. Germline trimming cut 7 bases from V and 7 bases from J; bases unmatched to any gene: 7. The CDR3 extends over 14 amino acids. The germline gives CDR1 ENHRY, CDR2 SYGVKD. As DNA, the CDR3 is TGTGCCATCATGGAGGGACAGGGTAGTGAAAAACTGTTTTTT. Amino acid sequence: CAIMEGQGSEKLFF.

This chain links TRBV4-2 with TRBJ2-7; D gene ambiguous. This CDR3 spans 15 amino acids. V gave up 4 bases and J gave up 2 bases, with 15 bases separating them. CDR1 LGHNA and CDR2 YNFKEQ come from the germline V gene. The CDR3 loop is CASSLYRDDPYEQYF. The CDR3 DNA follows: TGTGCCAGCAGCCTATACAGAGATGACCCCTACGAGCAGTACTTC.

The V call is TRBV29-1, the J call TRBJ1-2; 7 bases match TRBD1. V shed 3 bases, J shed 4 bases, and the junction held 5 bases outside the gene matches. This CDR3 spans 13 amino acids. Germline V CDR1 and CDR2: SQVTM, ANQGSEA. The CDR3 DNA reads as TGCAGCGTTGACCAGGGACAGAGCTATGGCTACACCTTC. Its protein product is CSVDQGQSYGYTF.

This clone was counted a few times. The chain carries TRBV7-3 and TRBJ2-1, with 7 nucleotides matching TRBD2. The germline gives CDR1 SGHTA, CDR2 FQGTGA. After removal of 3 bases from V and 1 base from J, the junction contained 0 bases not matched to a gene. The CDR3 contains 14 residues. DNA of the CDR3: TGTGCCAGCAGCTTCGGGGGGTCCTACAATGAGCAGTTCTTC. Residues: CASSFGGSYNEQFF.

The rearrangement links TRBV10-3 to TRBJ2-2; 7 positions match TRBD1. With 8 bases clipped from V and 0 bases from J, the junction kept 3 bases outside the gene matches. Germline loops: CDR1 ENHRY, CDR2 SYGVKD. This CDR3 comprises 14 residues. This CDR3 is CAIGDRANTGELFF. The CDR3 DNA reads as TGTGCCATCGGGGACAGAGCGAACACCGGGGAGCTGTTTTTT.

V usage is TRBV6-2 or TRBV6-3 and J usage is TRBJ1-5; 7 bases fit TRBD1. Trimming at V came to 0 bases and at J to 3 bases, leaving 14 bases not matched to a gene. This CDR3 comprises 19 residues. Germline-derived CDR1 and CDR2 are MNHEY and SVGEGT. CDR3 amino acids: CASSYSIGTAERVNQPQHF. The CDR3 DNA reads as TGTGCCAGCAGTTACTCGATTGGGACAGCCGAACGTGTCAATCAGCCCCAGCATTTT.

V and J are TRBV20-1 and TRBJ2-5, with 10 bases identical to TRBD2. Unmatched junction bases numbered 10, after V lost 3 bases and J lost 3 bases. Germline loops: CDR1 DFQATT, CDR2 SNEGSKA (reference sequence). The CDR3 consists of 16 residues. DNA of the CDR3: TGCAGTGCTAGTGGGGGGAGCGGGAGGGCCGAAGAGACCCAGTACTTC. This encodes CSASGGSGRAEETQYF.

V gene TRBV5-1 combines with J gene TRBJ2-5; TRBD2 is a possible D gene (6 bases). In germline, CDR1 is SGHRS, CDR2 YFSETQ. The CDR3 is 16 amino acids. The V end lost 0 bases, the J end lost 7 bases, and 19 bases lay between the germline ends. The CDR3 nucleotides are TGCGCCAGCAGCTTGGCTGTAGCGGAGGGGCCGGGGACCCAGTACTTC. Its translation: CASSLAVAEGPGTQYF.

The V and J genes are TRBV13 and TRBJ2-6, with D hard to call. CDR3 length equals 16 residues. From germline, CDR1 is PRHDT and CDR2 FYEKMQ (reference sequence). V dropped 2 bases and J dropped 0 bases, with 8 bases sitting between them. CDR3 amino acids: CASSLTAVSGANVLTF. The CDR3 DNA reads TGTGCCAGCAGCTTAACGGCGGTCTCTGGGGCCAACGTCCTGACTTTC.

The gene calls are TRBV29-1 and TRBJ2-6, with D possibly matching TRBD2 (5 bases). Between the trimmed V and J ends, which lost 6 bases and 2 bases, there was a span of 11 bases. This CDR3 is built from 14 residues. Per the germline V gene, CDR1 is SQVTM and CDR2 is ANQGSEA. CDR3 sequence: CSVKMGAGANVLTF. The CDR3 DNA reads as TGCAGCGTAAAAATGGGAGCTGGGGCCAACGTCCTGACTTTC.

Note on this clone: This same CDR3 is encoded by further DNA sequences in the sample. The gene calls are TRBV30 and TRBJ1-5; weak D call: TRBD1 (5 bases). Germline CDR1 is GTSNPN and CDR2 is SVGIG (reference sequence). Trimming removed 2 bases at V and 4 bases at J, with 9 bases between. The CDR3 spans 13 residues. The CDR3, as DNA: TGTGCCTGGAGTACCGGGGGGAATCAGCCCCAGCATTTT. Translated, it gives CAWSTGGNQPQHF.

The chain links TRBV19 to TRBJ1-2; D possibly corresponds to TRBD1 (6 bases). The CDR3 is 14 amino acids. CDR1 is LNHDA, CDR2 SQIVND, per germline (reference sequence). V was trimmed by 5 bases and J by 3 bases, leaving 13 bases between them. The CDR3 nucleotides are TGTGCCAGTAGTGTTCAGGGGCGGTACTATGGCTACACCTTC. Protein product: CASSVQGRYYGYTF.

The rearrangement joins TRBV27 to TRBJ2-1; tentative D call: TRBD1 (5 bases). V was cut by 6 bases and J by 2 bases, with 11 bases left in between. The CDR3 runs to 14 residues. Germline V gene data show CDR1 as MNHEY and CDR2 as SMNVEV (reference sequence). The CDR3 is CASSAGLTYNEQFF. CDR3 nucleotides: TGTGCCAGCAGCGCAGGGCTGACCTACAATGAGCAGTTCTTC.

CDR3 nucleotide sequence: TGTGCCAGCAGCCAGGGGCCGCCGGGTGTCCAGTACTTC. Its protein product is CASSQGPPGVQYF. The genes are TRBV14 and TRBJ2-7, with TRBD1 as a possible D gene (5 bases). The CDR3 sequence is 13 residues long. The V gene's germline CDR1 is SGHDN and CDR2 FVKESK. The germline V and J ends were trimmed by 3 bases and 10 bases, with 16 bases remaining between them. Using reference TRBV14 and TRBJ2-7 for the parts outside the CDR3, the full variable domain is EAGVTQFPSHSVIEKGQTVTLRCDPISGHDNLYWYRRVMGKEIKFLLHFVKESKQDESGMPNNRFLAERTGGTYSTLKVQPAELEDSGVYFCASSQGPPGVQYFGPGTRLTVT.